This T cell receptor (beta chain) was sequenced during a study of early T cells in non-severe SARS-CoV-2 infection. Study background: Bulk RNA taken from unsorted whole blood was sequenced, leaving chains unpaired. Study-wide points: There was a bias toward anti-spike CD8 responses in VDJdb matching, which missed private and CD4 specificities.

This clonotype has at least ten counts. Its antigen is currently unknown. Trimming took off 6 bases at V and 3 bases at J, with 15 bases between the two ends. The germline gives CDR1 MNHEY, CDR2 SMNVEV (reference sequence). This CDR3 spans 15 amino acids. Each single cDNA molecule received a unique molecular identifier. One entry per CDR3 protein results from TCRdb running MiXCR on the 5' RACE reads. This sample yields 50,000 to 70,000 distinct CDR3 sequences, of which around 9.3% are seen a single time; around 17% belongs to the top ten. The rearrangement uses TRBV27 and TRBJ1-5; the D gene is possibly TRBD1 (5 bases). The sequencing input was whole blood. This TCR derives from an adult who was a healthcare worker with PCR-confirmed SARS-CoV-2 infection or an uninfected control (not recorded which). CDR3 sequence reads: CASSSPGGTNQPQHF. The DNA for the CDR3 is TGTGCCAGCAGCTCCCCTGGAGGGACCAATCAGCCCCAGCATTTT.